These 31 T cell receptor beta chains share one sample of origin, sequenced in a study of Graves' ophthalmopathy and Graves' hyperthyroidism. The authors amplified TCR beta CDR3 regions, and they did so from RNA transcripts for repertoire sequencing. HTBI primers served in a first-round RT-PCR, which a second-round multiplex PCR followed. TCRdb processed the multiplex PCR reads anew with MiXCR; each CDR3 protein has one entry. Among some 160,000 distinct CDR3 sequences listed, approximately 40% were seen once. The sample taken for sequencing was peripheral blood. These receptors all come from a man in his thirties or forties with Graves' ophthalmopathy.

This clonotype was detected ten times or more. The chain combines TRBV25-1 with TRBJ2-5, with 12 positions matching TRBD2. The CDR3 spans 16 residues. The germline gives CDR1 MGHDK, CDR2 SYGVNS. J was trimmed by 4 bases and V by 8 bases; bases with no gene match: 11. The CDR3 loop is CASGPTSGSKVETQYF. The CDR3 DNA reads TGTGCCAGCGGCCCGACTAGCGGGAGTAAAGTAGAGACCCAGTACTTC.

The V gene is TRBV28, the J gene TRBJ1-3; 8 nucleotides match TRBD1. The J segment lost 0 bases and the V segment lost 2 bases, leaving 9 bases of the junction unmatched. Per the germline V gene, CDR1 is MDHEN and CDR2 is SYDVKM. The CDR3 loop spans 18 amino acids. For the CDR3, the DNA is TGTGCCAGCAGTTTACGGGGTTGGACAGGGAACTCTGGAAACACCATATATTTT. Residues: CASSLRGWTGNSGNTIYF.

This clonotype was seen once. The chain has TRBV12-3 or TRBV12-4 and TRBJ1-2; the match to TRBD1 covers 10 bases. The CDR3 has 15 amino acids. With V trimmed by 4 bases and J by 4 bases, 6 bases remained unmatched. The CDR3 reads CASSSRQGAGYGYTF. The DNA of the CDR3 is TGTGCCAGCAGTTCACGACAGGGGGCCGGCTATGGCTACACCTTC.

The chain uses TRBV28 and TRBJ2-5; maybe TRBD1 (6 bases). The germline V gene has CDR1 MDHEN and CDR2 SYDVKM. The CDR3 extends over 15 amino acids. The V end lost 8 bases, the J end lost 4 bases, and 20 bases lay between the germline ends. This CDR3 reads CASRTTGKGVETQYF. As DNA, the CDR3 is TGTGCCAGCCGGACCACAGGGAAAGGGGTAGAGACCCAGTACTTC.

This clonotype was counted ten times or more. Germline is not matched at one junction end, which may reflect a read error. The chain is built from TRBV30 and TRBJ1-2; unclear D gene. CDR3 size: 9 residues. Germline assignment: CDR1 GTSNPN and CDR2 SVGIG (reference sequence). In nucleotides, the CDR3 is TGTGCCTGGAGTGAGGGCAACCTCTTC. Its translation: CAWSEGNLF.

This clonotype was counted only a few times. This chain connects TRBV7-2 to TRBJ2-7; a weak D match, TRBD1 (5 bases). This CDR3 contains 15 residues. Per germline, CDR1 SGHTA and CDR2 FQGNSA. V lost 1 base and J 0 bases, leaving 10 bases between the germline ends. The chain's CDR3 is CASSLGGAISYEQYF. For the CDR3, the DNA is TGTGCCAGCAGCTTAGGTGGGGCCATCTCCTACGAGCAGTACTTC. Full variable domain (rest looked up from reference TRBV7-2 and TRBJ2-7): GAGVSQSPSNKVTEKGKDVELRCDPISGHTALYWYRQSLGQGLEFLIYFQGNSAPDKSGLPSDRFSAERTGGSVSTLTIQRTQQEDSAVYLCASSLGGAISYEQYFGPGTRLTVT.

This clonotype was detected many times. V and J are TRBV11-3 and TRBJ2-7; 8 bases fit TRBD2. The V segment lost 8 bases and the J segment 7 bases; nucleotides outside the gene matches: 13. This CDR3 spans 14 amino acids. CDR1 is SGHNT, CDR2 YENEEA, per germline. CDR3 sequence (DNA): TGTGCCAGCGCTTCCCGGGAGGGCTCAGATGAGCAGTACTTC. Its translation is CASASREGSDEQYF.

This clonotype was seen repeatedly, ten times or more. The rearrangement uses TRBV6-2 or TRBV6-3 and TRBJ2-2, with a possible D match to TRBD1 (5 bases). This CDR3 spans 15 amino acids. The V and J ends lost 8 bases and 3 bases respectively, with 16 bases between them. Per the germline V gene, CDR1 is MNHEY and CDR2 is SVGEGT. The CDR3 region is CASRVVGLDTGELFF. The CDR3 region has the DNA TGTGCCAGCCGGGTAGTGGGGCTGGACACCGGGGAGCTGTTTTTT.

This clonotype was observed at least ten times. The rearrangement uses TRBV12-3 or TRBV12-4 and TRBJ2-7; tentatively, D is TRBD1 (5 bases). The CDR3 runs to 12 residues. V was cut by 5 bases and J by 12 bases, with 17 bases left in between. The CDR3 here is CASSPSGQARYF. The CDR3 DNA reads TGTGCCAGCAGTCCGAGTGGACAAGCTCGGTACTTC.

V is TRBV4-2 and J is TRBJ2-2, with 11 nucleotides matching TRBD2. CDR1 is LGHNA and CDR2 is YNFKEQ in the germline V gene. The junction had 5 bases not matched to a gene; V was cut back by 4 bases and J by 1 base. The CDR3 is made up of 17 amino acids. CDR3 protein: CASSPSLAGGNTGELFF. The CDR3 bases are TGTGCCAGCAGCCCCTCTCTAGCGGGAGGGAACACCGGGGAGCTGTTTTTT.

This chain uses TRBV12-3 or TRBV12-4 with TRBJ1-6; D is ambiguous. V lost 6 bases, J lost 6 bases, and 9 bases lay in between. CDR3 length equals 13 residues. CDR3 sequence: CASSLEANSPLHF. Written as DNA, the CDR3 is TGTGCCAGCAGCCTTGAAGCTAATTCACCCCTCCACTTT.

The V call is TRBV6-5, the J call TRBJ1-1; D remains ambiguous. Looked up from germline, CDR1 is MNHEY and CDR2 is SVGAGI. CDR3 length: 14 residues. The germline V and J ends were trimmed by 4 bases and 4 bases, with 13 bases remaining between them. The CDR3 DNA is TGTGCCAGCAGTTTTGTTTCTGGGTCCACTGAAGCTTTCTTT. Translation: CASSFVSGSTEAFF.

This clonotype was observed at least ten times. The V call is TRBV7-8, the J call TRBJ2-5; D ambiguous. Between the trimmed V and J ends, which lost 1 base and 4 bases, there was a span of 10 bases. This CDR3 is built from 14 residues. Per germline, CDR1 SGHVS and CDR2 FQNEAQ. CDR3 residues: CASSLVAVLETQYF. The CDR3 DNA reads TGTGCCAGCAGCTTAGTGGCAGTTTTAGAGACCCAGTACTTC.

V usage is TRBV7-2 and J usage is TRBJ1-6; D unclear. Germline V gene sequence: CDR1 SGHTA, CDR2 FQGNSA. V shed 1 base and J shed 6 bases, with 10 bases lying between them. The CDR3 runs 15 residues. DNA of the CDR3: TGTGCCAGCAGCTTAGGTGTAGCACGTAATTCACCCCTCCACTTT. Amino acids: CASSLGVARNSPLHF.

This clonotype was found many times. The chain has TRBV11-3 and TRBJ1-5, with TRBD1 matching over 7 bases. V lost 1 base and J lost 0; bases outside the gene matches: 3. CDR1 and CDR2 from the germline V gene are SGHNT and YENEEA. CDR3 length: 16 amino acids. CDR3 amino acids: CASSLGTGYSNQPQHF. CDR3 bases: TGTGCCAGCAGCTTAGGGACAGGATATAGCAATCAGCCCCAGCATTTT.

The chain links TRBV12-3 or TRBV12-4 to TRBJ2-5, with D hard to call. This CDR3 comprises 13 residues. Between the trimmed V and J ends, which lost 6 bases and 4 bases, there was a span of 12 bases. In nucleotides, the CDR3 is TGTGCCAGCAGCTCCCTAGAGCGAGAGACCCAGTACTTC. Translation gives CASSSLERETQYF.

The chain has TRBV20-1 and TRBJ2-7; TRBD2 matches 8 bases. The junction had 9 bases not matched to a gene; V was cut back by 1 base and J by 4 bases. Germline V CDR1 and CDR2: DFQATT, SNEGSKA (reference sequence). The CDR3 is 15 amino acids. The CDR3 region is CSARAEDSGIYEQYF. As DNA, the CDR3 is TGCAGTGCTAGAGCGGAGGATAGCGGGATATACGAGCAGTACTTC.

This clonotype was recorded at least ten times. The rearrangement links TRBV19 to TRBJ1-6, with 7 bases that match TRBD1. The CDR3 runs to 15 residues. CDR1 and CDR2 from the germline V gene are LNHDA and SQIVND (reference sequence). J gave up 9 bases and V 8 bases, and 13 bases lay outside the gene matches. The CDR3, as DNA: TGTGCCAGTGGCCGGGTTGCAGGGGGGGGTTCACCCCTCCACTTT. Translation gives CASGRVAGGGSPLHF. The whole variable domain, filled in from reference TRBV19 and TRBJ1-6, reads DGGITQSPKYLFRKEGQNVTLSCEQNLNHDAMYWYRQDPGQGLRLIYYSQIVNDFQKGDIAEGYSVSREKKESFPLTVTSAQKNPTAFYLCASGRVAGGGSPLHFGNGTRLTVT.

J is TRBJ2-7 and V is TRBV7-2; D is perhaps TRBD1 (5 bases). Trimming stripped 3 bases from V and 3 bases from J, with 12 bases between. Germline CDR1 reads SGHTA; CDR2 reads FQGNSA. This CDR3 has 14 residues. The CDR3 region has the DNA TGTGCCAGCAGCTTTCAGGGTGCCGTCTACGAGCAGTACTTC. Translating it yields CASSFQGAVYEQYF.

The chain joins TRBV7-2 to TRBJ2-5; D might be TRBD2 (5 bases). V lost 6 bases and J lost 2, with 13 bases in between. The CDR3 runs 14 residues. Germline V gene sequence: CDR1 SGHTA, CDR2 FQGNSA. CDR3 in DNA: TGTGCCAGCAGGCATAGTCCGGGGCAAGAGACCCAGTACTTC. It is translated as CASRHSPGQETQYF.

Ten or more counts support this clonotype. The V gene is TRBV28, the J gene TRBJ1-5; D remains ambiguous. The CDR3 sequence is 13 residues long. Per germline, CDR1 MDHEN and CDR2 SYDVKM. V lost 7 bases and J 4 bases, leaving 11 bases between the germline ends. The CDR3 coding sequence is TGTGCCAGCATCCAGGACGGTAATCAGCCCCAGCATTTT. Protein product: CASIQDGNQPQHF.

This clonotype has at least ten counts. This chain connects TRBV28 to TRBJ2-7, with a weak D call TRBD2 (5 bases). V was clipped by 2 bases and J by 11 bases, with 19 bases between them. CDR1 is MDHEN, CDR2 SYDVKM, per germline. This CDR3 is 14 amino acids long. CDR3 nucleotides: TGTGCCAGCAGTTTAAGAGGGCGGGTAAACTTGGAGTACTTC. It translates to CASSLRGRVNLEYF. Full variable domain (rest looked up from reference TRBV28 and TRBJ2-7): DVKVTQSSRYLVKRTGEKVFLECVQDMDHENMFWYRQDPGLGLRLIYFSYDVKMKEKGDIPEGYSVSREKKERFSLILESASTNQTSMYLCASSLRGRVNLEYFGPGTRLTVT.

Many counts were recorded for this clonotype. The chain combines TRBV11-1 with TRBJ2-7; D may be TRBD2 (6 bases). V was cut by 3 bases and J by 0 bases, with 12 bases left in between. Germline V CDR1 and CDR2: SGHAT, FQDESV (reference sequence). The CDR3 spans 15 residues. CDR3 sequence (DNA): TGTGCCAGCAGCTTGGGCGGGACGATCTCCTACGAGCAGTACTTC. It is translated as CASSLGGTISYEQYF.

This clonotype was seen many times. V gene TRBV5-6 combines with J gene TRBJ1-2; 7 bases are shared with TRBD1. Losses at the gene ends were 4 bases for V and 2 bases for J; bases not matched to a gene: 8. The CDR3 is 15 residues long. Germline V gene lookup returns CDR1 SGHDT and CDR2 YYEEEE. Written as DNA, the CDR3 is TGTGCCAGCAGCATCAGGACAGGAGTAAACTATGGCTACACCTTC. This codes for CASSIRTGVNYGYTF.

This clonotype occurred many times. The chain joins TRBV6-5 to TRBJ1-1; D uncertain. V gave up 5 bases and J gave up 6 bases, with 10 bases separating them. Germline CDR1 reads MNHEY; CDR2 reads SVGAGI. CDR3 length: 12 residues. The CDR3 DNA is TGTGCCAGCAGTCCCCTGAGGGCTGAAGCTTTCTTT. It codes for CASSPLRAEAFF.

The CDR3 DNA reads as TGTGCCAGCAGTTTTAACCTGGGGCCCAAAGAGACCCAGTACTTC. This sequence encodes CASSFNLGPKETQYF. V usage is TRBV28 and J usage is TRBJ2-5, with TRBD1 as a possible D gene (5 bases). This CDR3 is 15 amino acids long. The germline V gene encodes CDR1 MDHEN and CDR2 SYDVKM. V was shortened by 3 bases and J by 3 bases, with 14 bases between the two germline ends.

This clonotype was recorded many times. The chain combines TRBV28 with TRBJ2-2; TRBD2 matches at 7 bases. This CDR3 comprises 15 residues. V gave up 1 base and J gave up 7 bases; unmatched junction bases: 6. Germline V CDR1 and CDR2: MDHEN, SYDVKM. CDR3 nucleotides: TGTGCCAGCAGTTTATCTGGGGAGCGGGACGGGGAGCTGTTTTTT. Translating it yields CASSLSGERDGELFF.

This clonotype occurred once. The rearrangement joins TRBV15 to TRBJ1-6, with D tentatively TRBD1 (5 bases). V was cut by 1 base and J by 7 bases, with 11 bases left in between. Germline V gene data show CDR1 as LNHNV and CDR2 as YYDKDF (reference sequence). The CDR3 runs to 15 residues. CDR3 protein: CATSRGREANSPLHF. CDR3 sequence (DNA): TGTGCCACCAGCAGAGGCAGGGAAGCGAATTCACCCCTCCACTTT.

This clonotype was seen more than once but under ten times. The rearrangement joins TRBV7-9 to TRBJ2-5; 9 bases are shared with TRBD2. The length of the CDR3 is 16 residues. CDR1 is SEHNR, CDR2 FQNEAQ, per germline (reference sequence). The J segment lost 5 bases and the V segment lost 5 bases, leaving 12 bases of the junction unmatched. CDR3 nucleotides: TGTGCCAGCAGCCTGCTACTAGCGGGCACGGTGGAGACCCAGTACTTC. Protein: CASSLLLAGTVETQYF.

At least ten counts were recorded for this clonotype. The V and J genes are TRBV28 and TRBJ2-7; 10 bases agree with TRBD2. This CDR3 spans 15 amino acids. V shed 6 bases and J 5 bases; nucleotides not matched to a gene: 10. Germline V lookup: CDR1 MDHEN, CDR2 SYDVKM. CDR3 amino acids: CASSHPSGRGDEQYF. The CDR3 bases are TGTGCCAGCAGCCACCCTAGCGGGAGAGGGGACGAGCAGTACTTC. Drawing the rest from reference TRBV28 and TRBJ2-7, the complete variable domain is DVKVTQSSRYLVKRTGEKVFLECVQDMDHENMFWYRQDPGLGLRLIYFSYDVKMKEKGDIPEGYSVSREKKERFSLILESASTNQTSMYLCASSHPSGRGDEQYFGPGTRLTVT.

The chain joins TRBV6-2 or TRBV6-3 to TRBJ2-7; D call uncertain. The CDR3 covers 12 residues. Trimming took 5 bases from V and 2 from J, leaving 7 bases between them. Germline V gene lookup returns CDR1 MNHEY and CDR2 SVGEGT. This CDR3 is CASSQYTYEQYF. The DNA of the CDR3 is TGTGCCAGCAGTCAATATACCTACGAGCAGTACTTC.